The rows below give T cell receptor beta chains drawn from one sample of a study of glioma-infiltrating T cells after dendritic cell vaccination. The protocol was immunoSEQ multiplex PCR, while the TCRdb copy is restricted to in-frame clones and leaves out a portion. The sample holds tens of thousands of clones; 85% are singletons and the top ten take roughly 10%. The starting material was blood, obtained before dendritic cell vaccination. Source of these receptors: a human donor with glioblastoma. CDR3s include the opening cysteine and the closing phenylalanine or tryptophan. A D gene is named only where the DNA matches it firmly. Clone size is stated in some rows and not others, as once, few, many or a class when expanded.

v_gene	d_gene	abundance	j_gene	CDR3nt	CDR3aa
TRBV4-2	.	.	TRBJ1-1	TGTGCCAGCAGCCAAGATCGTCCTACCACTGAAGCTTTCTTT	CASSQDRPTTEAFF
TRBV5-1	.	once	TRBJ1-2	TGCGCCAGCAGCTTGGACAGGGAGACCGCTGGCTACACCTTC	CASSLDRETAGYTF
TRBV6-6	.	.	TRBJ2-5	TGTGCCAGCAGTTACGTGGGGGGTCAAGAGACCCAGTACTTC	CASSYVGGQETQYF
TRBV5-1	TRBD1	.	TRBJ2-3	TGCGCCAGCTTCGACAGGGGCCACACAGATACGCAGTATTTT	CASFDRGHTDTQYF
TRBV5-1	.	.	TRBJ1-6	TGCGCCAGCAGCTCCGAGCAGGGTTTTGCACCCCTCCACTTT	CASSSEQGFAPLHF
TRBV6-5	.	.	TRBJ1-4	TGTGCCAGCAGTTACCGAGGGCCAGGCAATGAAAAACTGTTTTTT	CASSYRGPGNEKLFF
TRBV9	.	.	TRBJ1-1	TGTGCCAGCAGCGGCGGAGGGATAAACACTGAAGCTTTCTTT	CASSGGGINTEAFF
TRBV2	.	.	TRBJ1-2	TGTGCCAGCAGTAGTGACGGAGAATATGGCTACACCTTC	CASSSDGEYGYTF
TRBV11-2	.	few	TRBJ2-4	TGTGCCAGCAGCCACCCGGAAAACATTCAGTACTTC	CASSHPENIQYF
TRBV10-3	TRBD2	.	TRBJ2-5	TGTGCCATCAGTGAGTCGTTCGGGAGGGCAAAGACCCAGTACTTC	CAISESFGRAKTQYF
TRBV5-4	TRBD2	.	TRBJ2-7	TGTGCCAGCAGCAAAAGCGGGGGTTCTCAGTACGAGCAGTACTTC	CASSKSGGSQYEQYF
TRBV5-6	.	.	TRBJ2-4	TGTGCCAGCAGCTTGTGGCGGACTTCCTTAGCCAAAAACATTCAGTACTTC	CASSLWRTSLAKNIQYF
TRBV18	.	.	TRBJ1-1	TGTGCCAGCTCAGGTTCCACAGGTGGTGGCACTGAAGCTTTCTTT	CASSGSTGGGTEAFF
TRBV7-2	TRBD2	.	TRBJ2-2	TGTGCCAGCAGCTTAGCCGGGGGGGGGCGCGGGGAGCTGTTTTTT	CASSLAGGGRGELFF
TRBV2	.	.	TRBJ1-1	TGTGCCAGCAGTGAAGCGGGTGCGGGGGCGGCGGCTGAAGCTTTCTTT	CASSEAGAGAAAEAFF
TRBV15	.	.	TRBJ1-2	TGTGCCACCAGTATCTTAGCAGGCCTGGGAGTCTATGGCTACACCTTC	CATSILAGLGVYGYTF
TRBV7-6	TRBD1	.	TRBJ2-5	TGTGCCAGCAGCTTAACTACAGGGGAGAGGGAGACCCAGTACTTC	CASSLTTGERETQYF
TRBV15	.	once	TRBJ2-1	TGTGCCACCAGCAGAGAAGCGTCTAGCGTTGGTGAGCAGTTCTTC	CATSREASSVGEQFF
TRBV5-4	TRBD1	.	TRBJ2-1	TGTGCCAGCAGCCCGTCGGGACAGGGTTACAATGAGCAGTTCTTC	CASSPSGQGYNEQFF
TRBV10-3	TRBD1	few	TRBJ1-1	TGTGCATCCAGACAGGGGTTGGACACTGAAGCTTTCTTT	CASRQGLDTEAFF